These 27 T cell receptor beta chains share one sample of origin, sequenced in a study of cytomegalovirus exposure and HLA in healthy donors. PCR employed 60 Vbeta and 13 Jbeta primers. Libraries were prepared by immunoSEQ multiplex PCR; TCRdb keeps only in-frame clonotypes and omits some of them. Of about 200,000 clones in the sample, 60% to 85% were seen once. Sample: PBMCs. The receptors stem from a man aged 40-49 years in good health and CMV-seronegative.

This clone turned up a few times. The chain uses TRBV7-9 and TRBJ1-1; a possible D gene is TRBD1 (6 bases). Trimming removed 1 base at V and 1 base at J, with 7 bases between. Germline V gene lookup returns CDR1 SEHNR and CDR2 FQNEAQ (reference sequence). This CDR3 has 14 residues. The CDR3 nucleotides read TGTGCCAGCAGCTTAGGACAGGAGAACACTGAAGCTTTCTTT. It codes for CASSLGQENTEAFF.

This clone came up a few times. This chain joins TRBV29-1 and TRBJ1-1; TRBD1 matches 10 bases. Germline values: CDR1 SQVTM, CDR2 ANQGSEA. The V gene end was trimmed by 7 bases and the J gene end by 5 bases; junction bases not matched to a gene: 7. This CDR3 is built from 13 residues. CDR3: CSGGTGEGTEAFF. The CDR3 nucleotides read TGCAGCGGTGGGACAGGGGAGGGGACTGAAGCTTTCTTT.

The chain couples TRBV18 to TRBJ2-1; D perhaps matches TRBD2 (6 bases). With 4 bases removed from V and 6 bases from J, the gap between germline ends came to 10 bases. The V gene's germline CDR1 is KGHSH and CDR2 LQKENI. The CDR3 is 13 residues long. The CDR3 loop is CASSQDYLNEQFF. DNA for the CDR3: TGTGCCAGCTCACAGGACTACCTCAATGAGCAGTTCTTC. The full variable domain, with the rest looked up from reference TRBV18 and TRBJ2-1, is NAGVMQNPRHLVRRRGQEARLRCSPMKGHSHVYWYRQLPEEGLKFMVYLQKENIIDESGMPKERFSAEFPKEGPSILRIQQVVRGDSAAYFCASSQDYLNEQFFGPGTRLTVL.

This clone was detected a few times. CDR3 protein: CASSYTGETTEAFF. CDR3 nucleotides: TGTGCCAGCAGTTACACTGGAGAGACCACTGAAGCTTTCTTT. V usage is TRBV6-4 and J usage is TRBJ1-1, with no clear D. The germline V and J ends were trimmed by 5 bases and 4 bases, with 14 bases remaining between them. The V gene's germline CDR1 is MRHNA and CDR2 SNTAGT. The CDR3 consists of 14 residues.

The V gene is TRBV7-3, the J gene TRBJ2-2; no clear D gene. Germline-derived CDR1 and CDR2 are SGHTA and FQGTGA. Trimming removed 4 bases at V and 7 bases at J, with 10 bases between. This CDR3 has 13 residues. CDR3 in DNA: TGTGCCAGCAGCTCAGAACGGAGCGGGGAGCTGTTTTTT. Translated: CASSSERSGELFF.

V is TRBV28 and J is TRBJ2-1, with D tentatively TRBD2 (6 bases). V dropped 10 bases and J dropped 12 bases, with 16 bases sitting between them. The CDR3 totals 11 residues. CDR1 MDHEN and CDR2 SYDVKM come from the germline V gene. In DNA form, the CDR3 reads TGTGCCACCTTTAGCGGCGACATGCAGTTCTTC. This gives the protein CATFSGDMQFF.

The gene calls are TRBV28 and TRBJ1-1, with D possibly being TRBD1 (6 bases). The CDR3 runs to 13 residues. Trimming shortened V by 6 bases and J by 5 bases, and 13 bases separated the two germline ends. Germline values: CDR1 MDHEN, CDR2 SYDVKM. This CDR3 is CASSDGGRTEAFF. The CDR3 DNA reads as TGTGCCAGCAGCGACGGGGGGCGGACTGAAGCTTTCTTT.

V usage is TRBV4-3 and J usage is TRBJ1-1; D remains ambiguous. Trimming left V 0 bases short and J 0 bases short, with 14 bases between. The CDR3 is 17 amino acids. Germline CDR1 reads LGHNA; CDR2 reads YSLEER. The CDR3 sequence is CASSQEREAVMNTEAFF. The CDR3, as DNA: TGCGCCAGCAGCCAAGAAAGGGAGGCGGTCATGAACACTGAAGCTTTCTTT.

This clone turned up a few times. This chain joins TRBV10-3 and TRBJ1-4; D is unresolved. Trimming removed 6 bases from V and 10 bases from J, with 24 bases in between. The germline V gene has CDR1 ENHRY and CDR2 SYGVKD. This CDR3 region has 16 residues. CDR3 bases: TGTGCCATCAGAGCTGAAGGAGAACTTCCCGAAGGAAAACTGTTTTTT. Amino acids: CAIRAEGELPEGKLFF.

About this clone: The junction differs from germline at one of its ends, possibly a read error. This sequence joins TRBV19 and TRBJ2-1; 7 positions agree with TRBD2. The CDR3 covers 12 residues. Per germline, CDR1 LNHDA and CDR2 SQIVND (reference sequence). The CDR3 region has the DNA TGTGCCAGTAGTCCGCGGGAGAATGAGCGGTTCTTC. Translation gives CASSPRENERFF. The variable domain in full, with the rest retrieved from reference TRBV19 and TRBJ2-1, is DGGITQSPKYLFRKEGQNVTLSCEQNLNHDAMYWYRQDPGQGLRLIYYSQIVNDFQKGDIAEGYSVSREKKESFPLTVTSAQKNPTAFYLCASSPRENERFFGPGTRLTVL.

In this sample, this clone turned up a few times. V gene TRBV28 combines with J gene TRBJ2-1; maybe TRBD2 (6 bases). Trimming removed 6 bases at V and 3 bases at J, with 9 bases between. CDR1 and CDR2 (germline): MDHEN, SYDVKM. This CDR3 region has 13 residues. The CDR3 DNA reads as TGTGCCAGCAGCCGGGACTTCTACAATGAGCAGTTCTTC. Its translation is CASSRDFYNEQFF.

The CDR3 nucleotides read TGCGCCAGCAGAAAGCTAGCGGGTGTCAATGAGCAGTTCTTC. It encodes CASRKLAGVNEQFF. V usage is TRBV5-1 and J usage is TRBJ2-1; 8 nucleotides align to TRBD2. Germline loops: CDR1 SGHRS, CDR2 YFSETQ. With V trimmed by 5 bases and J by 6 bases, 7 bases remained unmatched. This CDR3 comprises 14 residues. Complete variable domain (other parts from reference TRBV5-1 and TRBJ2-1): KAGVTQTPRYLIKTRGQQVTLSCSPISGHRSVSWYQQTPGQGLQFLFEYFSETQRNKGNFPGRFSGRQFSNSRSEMNVSTLELGDSALYLCASRKLAGVNEQFFGPGTRLTVL.

V usage is TRBV7-3 and J usage is TRBJ1-2; 7 bases match TRBD1. The germline gives CDR1 SGHTA, CDR2 FQGTGA. Losses at the gene ends were 5 bases for V and 8 bases for J; bases not matched to a gene: 8. CDR3 size: 13 residues. The CDR3 is CASSPDRITGYTF. The CDR3 nucleotides are TGTGCCAGCAGCCCGGACAGGATAACGGGCTACACCTTC.

The chain joins TRBV7-2 to TRBJ1-1, with D hard to call. The V and J ends lost 3 bases and 3 bases respectively, with 8 bases between them. The CDR3 spans 13 residues. The germline gives CDR1 SGHTA, CDR2 FQGNSA. The CDR3 bases are TGTGCCAGCAGCTTCAGGTTGGACACTGAAGCTTTCTTT. It translates to CASSFRLDTEAFF.

CDR3 region: CASSLQASQGVPYNEQFF. The CDR3 nucleotides are TGTGCCAGCAGCTTACAGGCCTCTCAGGGGGTCCCCTACAATGAGCAGTTCTTC. The J gene is TRBJ2-1, the V gene TRBV7-3; 7 nucleotides agree with TRBD1. Germline assignment: CDR1 SGHTA and CDR2 FQGTGA. The CDR3 sequence is 18 residues long. V was pared by 2 bases and J by 2 bases, with 12 bases of the junction left unmatched.

The chain links TRBV5-5 to TRBJ1-1; TRBD1 agrees at 9 bases. The junction had 1 base not matched to a gene; V was cut back by 0 bases and J by 1 base. This CDR3 has 15 residues. The germline V gene encodes CDR1 SGHKS and CDR2 YYEKEE (reference sequence). The CDR3 loop is CASSLEGQGNTEAFF. The CDR3 coding sequence is TGTGCCAGCAGCTTGGAGGGACAGGGGAACACTGAAGCTTTCTTT.

This clone was observed a few times. This chain links TRBV29-1 with TRBJ2-7; 9 bases fit TRBD2. CDR1 and CDR2 from the germline V gene are SQVTM and ANQGSEA. The length of the CDR3 is 17 residues. Trimming removed 5 bases from V and 3 bases from J; junction bases left unmatched: 17. The CDR3 is CSVKFRVRGGVFYEQYF. The CDR3 bases are TGCAGCGTTAAGTTTCGGGTGCGGGGGGGGGTATTCTACGAGCAGTACTTC.

The J gene is TRBJ2-1, the V gene TRBV19; tentatively, D is TRBD2 (5 bases). This CDR3 contains 14 residues. V was shortened by 7 bases and J by 5 bases, with 15 bases between the two germline ends. Germline lookup yields CDR1 LNHDA and CDR2 SQIVND (reference sequence). The CDR3 nucleotides are TGTGCCAGTAATGGGAGAGGGAGCGACAATGAGCAGTTCTTC. Residues: CASNGRGSDNEQFF.

V is TRBV7-9 and J is TRBJ1-2, with TRBD1 matching 9 bases. Germline lookup yields CDR1 SEHNR and CDR2 FQNEAQ (reference sequence). The CDR3 is 15 residues long. The junction had 17 bases not matched to a gene; V was cut back by 5 bases and J by 13 bases. CDR3 in DNA: TGTGCCAGCAGCCGCCTAAGGACAGGGGTCTACCGGCGCACCTTC. It translates to CASSRLRTGVYRRTF.

This clone was picked up a small number of times. The V and J genes are TRBV11-3 and TRBJ2-7; D not resolved. From germline, CDR1 is SGHNT and CDR2 YENEEA. V gave up 1 base and J gave up 0 bases, with 7 bases separating them. The CDR3 extends over 14 amino acids. CDR3 nucleotides: TGTGCCAGCAGCTTAGCAGGAAGCTCCTACGAGCAGTACTTC. It yields the protein CASSLAGSSYEQYF.

The rearrangement links TRBV11-2 to TRBJ2-7, with 8 bases aligning to TRBD2. The CDR3 contains 13 residues. Germline V gene sequence: CDR1 SGHAT, CDR2 FQNNGV. V shed 5 bases, J shed 7 bases, and the junction held 7 bases outside the gene matches. The chain's CDR3 is CASSQSRGGEQYF. CDR3 DNA sequence: TGTGCCAGCAGCCAGTCCCGGGGGGGGGAGCAGTACTTC.

The V gene is TRBV13, the J gene TRBJ2-7; TRBD2 agrees at 11 bases. This CDR3 has 17 amino acids. CDR1 is PRHDT, CDR2 FYEKMQ, per germline (reference sequence). The J segment lost 2 bases and the V segment lost 5 bases, leaving 11 bases of the junction unmatched. CDR3 coding DNA: TGTGCCAGCAGCCACCCCGGGACTAGCGGCCAACCCTACGAGCAGTACTTC. Translated: CASSHPGTSGQPYEQYF.

The genes are TRBV28 and TRBJ1-2; 7 bases match TRBD1. CDR3 length equals 14 residues. Per the germline V gene, CDR1 is MDHEN and CDR2 is SYDVKM. J gave up 4 bases and V 5 bases, and 7 bases lay outside the gene matches. CDR3 residues: CASSPATGIYGYTF. DNA of the CDR3: TGTGCCAGCAGTCCAGCGACAGGGATCTATGGCTACACCTTC.

V usage is TRBV7-3 and J usage is TRBJ2-3; 8 bases agree with TRBD1. This CDR3 is built from 16 residues. The ends lost 4 bases at V and 3 bases at J; junction bases unmatched: 9. Germline CDR1 reads SGHTA; CDR2 reads FQGTGA. The chain's CDR3 is CASSSGPGQGTDTQYF. The CDR3 DNA is TGTGCCAGCAGCTCGGGACCTGGACAGGGAACAGATACGCAGTATTTT.

The chain employs TRBV5-1 and TRBJ2-1; 7 nucleotides match TRBD2. V lost 7 bases, J lost 7 bases, and 8 bases stayed unmatched. This CDR3 has 13 residues. Germline V gene sequence: CDR1 SGHRS, CDR2 YFSETQ. DNA of the CDR3: TGCGCCAGCGCTTCGACTAGCAGGAATGAGCAGTTCTTC. Its protein product is CASASTSRNEQFF.

The rearrangement uses TRBV18 and TRBJ2-7; D gene unclear. Looked up from germline, CDR1 is KGHSH and CDR2 is LQKENI. The CDR3 loop spans 14 amino acids. V lost 4 bases and J lost 5, with 15 bases in between. In nucleotides, the CDR3 is TGTGCCAGCTCACTGGGTACTACTTCGGACGAGCAGTACTTC. Its protein is CASSLGTTSDEQYF.

Only one count was recorded for this clone. The junction shows a germline mismatch at one end, possibly a read error. The chain uses TRBV6-5 and TRBJ2-1, with D perhaps matching TRBD2 (6 bases). The CDR3 sequence is 12 residues long. The germline V gene encodes CDR1 MNHEY and CDR2 SVGAGI. CDR3 sequence (DNA): TGTGCCAGCAGTAGTCGCGGACTAACTTTGGTCTTC. Its translation: CASSSRGLTLVF.